This is a list of T cell receptor beta chains from one sample in a study of cytomegalovirus exposure and HLA in healthy donors. Data came from immunoSEQ multiplex PCR; TCRdb stores just in-frame clones and leaves some out. The profile shows 80,000 to 95,000 clones, 55% to 75% of them singletons. Source material: PBMCs. The receptors were sampled from a woman aged 18-30 years in good health and CMV-seropositive. The CDR3 runs from the conserved cysteine through the conserved F or W. D genes are given only for firm matches. The size of a clone is reported for some rows only, either as once, few or many, or as a class for expanded clones.

J gene: TRBJ1-5; D gene: -; CDR3 length: 13; V gene: TRBV6-5; clone size: -; CDR3 protein: CASKGPSNQPQHF; CDR3 DNA: TGTGCCAGCAAGGGGCCCTCCAATCAGCCCCAGCATTTT
J gene: TRBJ2-1; D gene: TRBD2; CDR3 length: 19; V gene: TRBV7-2; clone size: -; CDR3 protein: CASSRPGLAGSSSYNEQFF; CDR3 DNA: TGTGCCAGCAGCCGACCGGGACTAGCGGGTTCCAGCTCCTACAATGAGCAGTTCTTC
J gene: TRBJ2-7; D gene: -; CDR3 length: 13; V gene: TRBV10-3; clone size: -; CDR3 protein: CAIRNRGGDEQYF; CDR3 DNA: TGTGCCATCAGAAACAGGGGCGGGGACGAGCAGTACTTC
J gene: TRBJ2-5; D gene: TRBD1; CDR3 length: 14; V gene: TRBV13; clone size: -; CDR3 protein: CASSERQGKATQYF; CDR3 DNA: TGTGCCAGCAGCGAAAGACAGGGAAAAGCGACCCAGTACTTC
J gene: TRBJ1-4; D gene: -; CDR3 length: 14; V gene: TRBV4-3; clone size: -; CDR3 protein: CASSRGQLGEKLFF; CDR3 DNA: TGCGCCAGCAGCCGCGGACAGCTGGGGGAAAAACTGTTTTTT
J gene: TRBJ1-1; D gene: -; CDR3 length: 13; V gene: TRBV5-4; clone size: -; CDR3 protein: CASSLPMNTEAFF; CDR3 DNA: TGTGCCAGCAGCTTGCCCATGAACACTGAAGCTTTCTTT
J gene: TRBJ2-3; D gene: -; CDR3 length: 13; V gene: TRBV5-8; clone size: -; CDR3 protein: CASSLSFGDTQYF; CDR3 DNA: TGTGCCAGCAGCTTGAGTTTCGGGGATACGCAGTATTTT
J gene: TRBJ2-2; D gene: TRBD2; CDR3 length: 16; V gene: TRBV7-6; clone size: -; CDR3 protein: CASSLGSGGDTGELFF; CDR3 DNA: TGTGCCAGCAGCTTAGGTAGCGGGGGTGACACCGGGGAGCTGTTTTTT
J gene: TRBJ1-2; D gene: TRBD1; CDR3 length: 14; V gene: TRBV27; clone size: -; CDR3 protein: CASSSGQGVYGYTF; CDR3 DNA: TGTGCCAGCAGTTCCGGACAGGGCGTCTATGGCTACACCTTC
J gene: TRBJ2-5; D gene: TRBD1; CDR3 length: 13; V gene: TRBV29-1; clone size: once; CDR3 protein: CSVNRGLGETQYF; CDR3 DNA: TGCAGCGTGAACAGGGGGCTGGGAGAGACCCAGTACTTC
J gene: TRBJ2-5; D gene: -; CDR3 length: 16; V gene: TRBV7-3; clone size: -; CDR3 protein: CASSLSVTPRQETQYF; CDR3 DNA: TGTGCCAGCAGCTTAAGTGTTACACCGAGGCAAGAGACCCAGTACTTC
J gene: TRBJ2-3; D gene: -; CDR3 length: 15; V gene: TRBV7-2; clone size: -; CDR3 protein: CASSLVPGRGDTQYF; CDR3 DNA: TGTGCCAGCAGCTTGGTACCCGGGAGAGGGGATACGCAGTATTTT
J gene: TRBJ1-6; D gene: TRBD1; CDR3 length: 14; V gene: TRBV6-5; clone size: -; CDR3 protein: CASSRQGLGSPLHF; CDR3 DNA: TGTGCCAGCAGTAGACAGGGGTTGGGATCACCCCTCCACTTT
J gene: TRBJ1-4; D gene: TRBD1; CDR3 length: 17; V gene: TRBV6-1; clone size: -; CDR3 protein: CASSDRQGRGTEEKLFF; CDR3 DNA: TGTGCCAGCAGTGACCGACAGGGAAGGGGAACGGAGGAAAAACTGTTTTTT
J gene: TRBJ1-2; D gene: -; CDR3 length: 16; V gene: TRBV5-4; clone size: -; CDR3 protein: CASSKPEVRGIDGYTF; CDR3 DNA: TGTGCCAGCAGCAAGCCCGAAGTTAGGGGTATCGATGGCTACACCTTC
J gene: TRBJ1-3; D gene: TRBD1; CDR3 length: 15; V gene: TRBV9; clone size: once; CDR3 protein: CASSAGDRKGNTIYF; CDR3 DNA: TGTGCCAGCAGCGCCGGGGACAGGAAAGGAAACACCATATATTTT
J gene: TRBJ2-5; D gene: TRBD2; CDR3 length: 15; V gene: TRBV13; clone size: -; CDR3 protein: CASSAIAGGGETQYF; CDR3 DNA: TGTGCCAGCAGCGCCATAGCGGGAGGGGGGGAGACCCAGTACTTC
J gene: TRBJ1-5; D gene: -; CDR3 length: 18; V gene: TRBV21-1; clone size: -; CDR3 protein: CASSKDVWDREPYQPQHF; CDR3 DNA: TGTGCCAGCAGCAAAGATGTATGGGACAGGGAGCCGTATCAGCCCCAGCATTTT
J gene: TRBJ2-2; D gene: -; CDR3 length: 15; V gene: TRBV11-3; clone size: -; CDR3 protein: CASSFGGPGTGELFF; CDR3 DNA: TGTGCCAGCAGCTTCGGGGGGCCGGGCACCGGGGAGCTGTTTTTT
J gene: TRBJ1-1; D gene: -; CDR3 length: 13; V gene: TRBV28; clone size: once; CDR3 protein: CASSLGRNTEAFF; CDR3 DNA: TGTGCCAGCAGTTTAGGCAGGAACACTGAAGCTTTCTTT
J gene: TRBJ2-1; D gene: TRBD2; CDR3 length: 13; V gene: TRBV29-1; clone size: -; CDR3 protein: CSARTSGGSTQFF; CDR3 DNA: TGCAGCGCTCGGACTAGCGGGGGGTCCACGCAGTTCTTC
J gene: TRBJ2-3; D gene: TRBD2; CDR3 length: 16; V gene: TRBV9; clone size: few; CDR3 protein: CASSVAGGGSTDTQYF; CDR3 DNA: TGTGCCAGCAGCGTAGCAGGCGGGGGGTCCACAGATACGCAGTATTTT
J gene: TRBJ1-4; D gene: -; CDR3 length: 12; V gene: TRBV6-5; clone size: once; CDR3 protein: CASQGPLEKLFF; CDR3 DNA: TGTGCCAGCCAGGGGCCCCTCGAAAAACTGTTTTTT
J gene: TRBJ1-2; D gene: -; CDR3 length: 11; V gene: TRBV6-4; clone size: -; CDR3 protein: CASSGGRGGTF; CDR3 DNA: TGTGCCAGCAGTGGGGGGAGGGGCGGCACCTTC
J gene: TRBJ2-5; D gene: -; CDR3 length: 13; V gene: TRBV30; clone size: -; CDR3 protein: CAWSIAPVGTQYF; CDR3 DNA: TGTGCCTGGAGTATCGCCCCAGTTGGGACCCAGTACTTC
J gene: TRBJ2-5; D gene: TRBD1; CDR3 length: 15; V gene: TRBV5-1; clone size: -; CDR3 protein: CASSSQTGNRETQYF; CDR3 DNA: TGCGCCAGCAGCTCCCAGACAGGGAATCGAGAGACCCAGTACTTC
J gene: TRBJ2-7; D gene: -; CDR3 length: 13; V gene: TRBV6-1; clone size: few; CDR3 protein: CASSEGRAYEQYF; CDR3 DNA: TGTGCCAGCAGTGAAGGACGGGCCTACGAGCAGTACTTC
J gene: TRBJ2-7; D gene: -; CDR3 length: 15; V gene: TRBV6-5; clone size: -; CDR3 protein: CASTRDISTSYEQYF; CDR3 DNA: TGTGCCAGCACCAGAGACATATCCACCTCCTACGAGCAGTACTTC
J gene: TRBJ2-1; D gene: -; CDR3 length: 13; V gene: TRBV6-4; clone size: medium-sized; CDR3 protein: CASSDSEADEQFF; CDR3 DNA: TGTGCCAGCAGTGACTCGGAGGCGGATGAGCAGTTCTTC
J gene: TRBJ2-5; D gene: TRBD1; CDR3 length: 13; V gene: TRBV4-3; clone size: -; CDR3 protein: CASGYRGQETQYF; CDR3 DNA: TGCGCCAGCGGATACAGGGGGCAGGAGACCCAGTACTTC
J gene: TRBJ1-2; D gene: -; CDR3 length: 13; V gene: TRBV7-2; clone size: -; CDR3 protein: CASSFDSNYGYTF; CDR3 DNA: TGTGCCAGCAGCTTTGACAGTAACTATGGCTACACCTTC
J gene: TRBJ2-7; D gene: -; CDR3 length: 15; V gene: TRBV9; clone size: -; CDR3 protein: CASSVALGHTYEQYF; CDR3 DNA: TGTGCCAGCAGCGTAGCCCTGGGACACACCTACGAGCAGTACTTC
J gene: TRBJ2-7; D gene: TRBD2; CDR3 length: 15; V gene: TRBV6-6; clone size: -; CDR3 protein: CASSLLAGGGHEQYF; CDR3 DNA: TGTGCCAGCAGTTTACTAGCGGGGGGGGGCCACGAGCAGTACTTC
J gene: TRBJ2-1; D gene: -; CDR3 length: 14; V gene: TRBV13; clone size: -; CDR3 protein: CASSPPTGDNEQFF; CDR3 DNA: TGTGCCAGCAGCCCCCCGACAGGAGACAATGAGCAGTTCTTC
J gene: TRBJ2-3; D gene: -; CDR3 length: 15; V gene: TRBV10-3; clone size: -; CDR3 protein: CAISRALSSTDTQYF; CDR3 DNA: TGTGCCATCAGCAGGGCCCTTAGTAGCACAGATACGCAGTATTTT
J gene: TRBJ1-1; D gene: -; CDR3 length: 14; V gene: TRBV28; clone size: -; CDR3 protein: CASSLRGPPLGAFF; CDR3 DNA: TGTGCCAGCAGTTTAAGAGGGCCCCCATTGGGAGCTTTCTTT
J gene: TRBJ2-1; D gene: -; CDR3 length: 14; V gene: TRBV5-1; clone size: -; CDR3 protein: CASSFSRQFNEQFF; CDR3 DNA: TGCGCCAGCAGCTTTAGCAGACAGTTCAATGAGCAGTTCTTC
J gene: TRBJ2-3; D gene: -; CDR3 length: 15; V gene: TRBV6-1; clone size: few; CDR3 protein: CASSEWDFTTDTQYF; CDR3 DNA: TGTGCCAGCAGTGAATGGGACTTCACCACAGATACGCAGTATTTT
J gene: TRBJ2-5; D gene: -; CDR3 length: 16; V gene: TRBV7-9; clone size: -; CDR3 protein: CSSSLKGGDYQETQYF; CDR3 DNA: TGTTCCAGCAGCCTCAAGGGGGGGGACTACCAAGAGACCCAGTACTTC
J gene: TRBJ1-6; D gene: TRBD1; CDR3 length: 14; V gene: TRBV7-9; clone size: -; CDR3 protein: CASSLRDSNSPLHF; CDR3 DNA: TGTGCCAGCAGCTTACGGGACAGCAATTCACCCCTCCACTTT
J gene: TRBJ2-7; D gene: -; CDR3 length: 13; V gene: TRBV29-1; clone size: -; CDR3 protein: CSVAGGSSNEQYF; CDR3 DNA: TGCAGCGTTGCCGGAGGGTCCTCTAACGAGCAGTACTTC
J gene: TRBJ1-1; D gene: -; CDR3 length: 14; V gene: TRBV9; clone size: -; CDR3 protein: CASSVQGSDTEAFF; CDR3 DNA: TGTGCCAGCAGCGTACAGGGAAGTGACACTGAAGCTTTCTTT
J gene: TRBJ2-6; D gene: TRBD1; CDR3 length: 17; V gene: TRBV28; clone size: -; CDR3 protein: CASSFYRGLPGANVLTF; CDR3 DNA: TGTGCCAGCAGTTTCTACAGGGGGCTGCCTGGGGCCAACGTCCTGACTTTC
J gene: TRBJ2-5; D gene: -; CDR3 length: 14; V gene: TRBV30; clone size: -; CDR3 protein: CAWRDIRDQETQYF; CDR3 DNA: TGTGCCTGGCGGGACATTCGGGACCAAGAGACCCAGTACTTC
J gene: TRBJ2-1; D gene: TRBD2; CDR3 length: 16; V gene: TRBV28; clone size: -; CDR3 protein: CASRPLAGTSYNEQFF; CDR3 DNA: TGTGCCAGCAGGCCTCTAGCGGGAACGTCATACAATGAGCAGTTCTTC
J gene: TRBJ1-2; D gene: TRBD1; CDR3 length: 15; V gene: TRBV19; clone size: few; CDR3 protein: CASSIERGQTWRYTF; CDR3 DNA: TGTGCCAGTAGTATAGAACGGGGACAGACCTGGCGCTACACCTTC
J gene: TRBJ2-1; D gene: TRBD2; CDR3 length: 16; V gene: TRBV19; clone size: once; CDR3 protein: CASTASGGAPYNEQFF; CDR3 DNA: TGTGCCAGTACCGCTAGCGGGGGGGCCCCCTACAATGAGCAGTTCTTC
J gene: TRBJ1-6; D gene: -; CDR3 length: 14; V gene: TRBV10-3; clone size: -; CDR3 protein: CAISEGQFNSPLHF; CDR3 DNA: TGTGCCATCAGTGAGGGACAGTTTAATTCACCCCTCCACTTT
J gene: TRBJ1-4; D gene: -; CDR3 length: 12; V gene: TRBV7-9; clone size: -; CDR3 protein: CASAGLYEKLFF; CDR3 DNA: TGTGCCAGCGCAGGGCTTTATGAAAAACTGTTTTTT
J gene: TRBJ2-2; D gene: TRBD1; CDR3 length: 17; V gene: TRBV28; clone size: -; CDR3 protein: CASSLTGVGGGTGELFF; CDR3 DNA: TGTGCCAGCAGTTTAACAGGGGTGGGTGGAGGCACCGGGGAGCTGTTTTTT
J gene: TRBJ1-2; D gene: TRBD1; CDR3 length: 15; V gene: TRBV7-9; clone size: -; CDR3 protein: CASSSLLDRGNGYTF; CDR3 DNA: TGTGCCAGCAGCTCTCTGTTGGACAGGGGTAATGGCTACACCTTC
J gene: TRBJ2-7; D gene: -; CDR3 length: 12; V gene: TRBV28; clone size: -; CDR3 protein: CASTSGVYEQYF; CDR3 DNA: TGTGCCAGCACCTCAGGCGTCTACGAGCAGTACTTC
J gene: TRBJ2-5; D gene: TRBD2; CDR3 length: 18; V gene: TRBV7-2; clone size: -; CDR3 protein: CASSFVLAGGKYQETQYF; CDR3 DNA: TGTGCCAGCAGCTTTGTACTAGCGGGGGGGAAGTACCAAGAGACCCAGTACTTC
J gene: TRBJ2-3; D gene: TRBD2; CDR3 length: 16; V gene: TRBV5-4; clone size: -; CDR3 protein: CASSLLRTSGDDTQYF; CDR3 DNA: TGTGCCAGCAGCTTGTTAAGGACTAGCGGGGACGATACGCAGTATTTT
J gene: TRBJ1-3; D gene: TRBD1; CDR3 length: 16; V gene: TRBV11-2; clone size: -; CDR3 protein: CASSFATGGGGNTIYF; CDR3 DNA: TGTGCCAGCAGCTTCGCTACAGGGGGCGGAGGAAACACCATATATTTT
J gene: TRBJ2-5; D gene: TRBD2; CDR3 length: 15; V gene: TRBV15; clone size: -; CDR3 protein: CATSETRGGQETQYF; CDR3 DNA: TGTGCCACCAGTGAGACCCGGGGAGGGCAAGAGACCCAGTACTTC
J gene: TRBJ1-2; D gene: TRBD1; CDR3 length: 14; V gene: TRBV6-5; clone size: few; CDR3 protein: CASSSSGTAGGYTF; CDR3 DNA: TGTGCCAGCAGTTCCTCCGGGACAGCTGGTGGCTACACCTTC
J gene: TRBJ1-2; D gene: TRBD1; CDR3 length: 15; V gene: TRBV9; clone size: -; CDR3 protein: CASSEGTGPPYGYTF; CDR3 DNA: TGTGCCAGCAGCGAGGGGACAGGGCCCCCCTATGGCTACACCTTC
J gene: TRBJ2-1; D gene: -; CDR3 length: 15; V gene: TRBV10-3; clone size: few; CDR3 protein: CAISDGGMDYNEQFF; CDR3 DNA: TGTGCCATCAGTGACGGGGGAATGGACTACAATGAGCAGTTCTTC